A selection of T cell receptor beta chains follows, all from one sample in a study of blood T cell repertoires in COVID-19. Some clones are missing from TCRdb's copy, which holds only in-frame ones; the method was immunoSEQ multiplex PCR. The sample includes 270,000 or so clones, under 90% of them seen just once. The sample was peripheral blood. All receptors derive from a woman in her 30s with COVID-19, enrolled during active disease. Both conserved end residues are part of each CDR3. The D gene is left open where the match is weak. The size of a clone is reported for some rows only, either as once, few or many, or as a class for expanded clones.

>-|TRBV19|TRBJ1-4|-
TGTGCCAGCCGACGGACAGCCTCTAATGAAAAACTGTTTTTT
CASRRTASNEKLFF
>-|TRBV3-1/TRBV3-2|TRBJ2-2|-
TGTGCCAGCAGCCCCGGGTCCACCGGGGAGCTGTTTTTT
CASSPGSTGELFF
>TRBD1|TRBV11-3|TRBJ1-4|-
TGTGCCGGGACAGGGGAGGGTGAAAAACTGTTTTTT
CAGTGEGEKLFF
>TRBD2|TRBV15|TRBJ2-3|-
TGTGCCACCAGCAGAGTGGGACTAGCGCGGACAGATACGCAGTATTTT
CATSRVGLARTDTQYF
>TRBD2|TRBV9|TRBJ2-5|-
TGTGCCAGCAGCGTCTCTATCTGGACTAGCGGGGGGGCCTCTGAGACCCAGTACTTC
CASSVSIWTSGGASETQYF
>-|TRBV19|TRBJ1-3|-
TGTGCCAGTAGTATGCAGTATCCTGGAAACACCATATATTTT
CASSMQYPGNTIYF
>-|TRBV5-6|TRBJ1-2|-
TGTGCCAGCACCCCACGCGTGCGGGGGACCTACACCTTC
CASTPRVRGTYTF
>-|TRBV4-2|TRBJ1-2|-
TGTGCCAGCAGCCAAGATTCGCGGGGGCAATCGTATGGCTACACCTTC
CASSQDSRGQSYGYTF
>-|TRBV2|TRBJ1-1|-
TGTGCCAGCAGTGGGCCGAACAGAGCTCCTGAAGCTTTCTTT
CASSGPNRAPEAFF
>TRBD1|TRBV18|TRBJ1-1|-
TGTGCCAGCTCCCGGACAGGGGTGGGAGAAACTGAAGCTTTCTTT
CASSRTGVGETEAFF
>TRBD1|TRBV5-6|TRBJ1-2|-
TGTGCCAGCAGCCCGGGACAGTGGAACTATGGCTACACCTTC
CASSPGQWNYGYTF
>-|TRBV5-6|TRBJ2-1|-
TGTGCCAGCAGCTTGATTTCCCGACAGGCCCGCAATGAGCAGTTCTTC
CASSLISRQARNEQFF
>-|TRBV7-6|TRBJ2-1|-
TGTGCCAGCAGCCCGGGGGGCCGAGGCTCCTACAATGAGCAGTTCTTC
CASSPGGRGSYNEQFF
>-|TRBV2|TRBJ1-5|-
TGTGCCAGCAGTGGAGGGGGTACTAGCAATCAGCCCCAGCATTTT
CASSGGGTSNQPQHF
>-|TRBV7-9|TRBJ2-7|-
TGTGCCAGCAGCTACCTGGACAGTGACTACGAGCAGTACTTC
CASSYLDSDYEQYF
>TRBD2|TRBV3-1/TRBV3-2|TRBJ2-7|-
TGTGCCAGCAGCCGCACTCCCGCGGGAGGGGGGTGGCAGTACTTC
CASSRTPAGGGWQYF
>-|TRBV5-1|TRBJ1-1|once
TGCGCCAGCAGCTTGGGGACAGCTGGGACTGAAGCTTTCTTT
CASSLGTAGTEAFF
>-|TRBV9|TRBJ1-1|-
TGTGCCAGCAGCGGTCAGGGGAACACTGAAGCTTTCTTT
CASSGQGNTEAFF
>TRBD1|TRBV30|TRBJ2-2|-
TGTGCCTGGGGCGGGACAGGGGCTGGTAGGACCGGGGAGCTGTTTTTT
CAWGGTGAGRTGELFF
>TRBD2|TRBV27|TRBJ2-7|-
TGTGCCAGCAGTTCTCGCGGCGGGGGGGCCTACGAGCAGTACTTC
CASSSRGGGAYEQYF
>-|TRBV13|TRBJ2-7|once
TGTGCCAGCACCGTACAGGGACGGGGACAGTACTTC
CASTVQGRGQYF
>-|TRBV5-4|TRBJ1-6|-
TGTGCCAGCAGCTTGGACAGTACTAATTCACCCCTCCACTTT
CASSLDSTNSPLHF
>-|TRBV15|TRBJ1-1|-
TGTGCCACCGGCGAGGTGAACACTGAAGCTTTCTTT
CATGEVNTEAFF
>TRBD1|TRBV25-1|TRBJ1-1|-
TGTGCCAGCAGTGTACAGGGGGCGGTTCGAGCTTTCTTT
CASSVQGAVRAFF
>TRBD2|TRBV28|TRBJ2-3|-
TGTGCCAGCAGGCCATACTTGCGGGGGGGCGGAGATACGCAGTATTTT
CASRPYLRGGGDTQYF
>TRBD1|TRBV19|TRBJ1-5|-
TGTGCCAGTAGCGGGACAGGGAATAGCAATCAGCCCCAGCATTTT
CASSGTGNSNQPQHF
>-|TRBV3-1/TRBV3-2|TRBJ1-3|-
TGTGCCAGCAGCCGTTACAGGAGAAACACCATATATTTT
CASSRYRRNTIYF
>-|TRBV28|TRBJ2-1|-
TGTGCCAGCAGTCAACTTCCTGAGGCGGTGCAGTTCTTC
CASSQLPEAVQFF
>-|TRBV5-4|TRBJ1-6|once
TGTGCCAGCAGCTCGCCAGGGATACCTAATTCACCCCTCCACTTT
CASSSPGIPNSPLHF
>-|TRBV3-1/TRBV3-2|TRBJ2-7|-
TGTGCCAGCAGCCCTAAGAGGTGGCGGGGCTTCTACGAGCAGTACTTC
CASSPKRWRGFYEQYF
>-|TRBV19|TRBJ1-2|-
TGTGCCAGTAGTATAACCCCAGGGCATGGCTACACCTTC
CASSITPGHGYTF
>TRBD2|TRBV11-2|TRBJ2-3|-
TGTGCCAGCAGTCCGCGTGGCGGGGGGGCCGGTACGCAGTATTTT
CASSPRGGGAGTQYF
>-|TRBV4-2|TRBJ1-2|-
TGTGCCAGCAGCCAAGACAGTGGCTACACCTTC
CASSQDSGYTF
>-|TRBV19|TRBJ2-1|-
TGTGCCACAACACAGGGAAACTACAATGAGCAGTTCTTC
CATTQGNYNEQFF
>TRBD1|TRBV5-1|TRBJ2-3|-
TGCGCCAGCAGCTTGGGGTATCTGACAGGGGCTAGCACAGATACGCAGTATTTT
CASSLGYLTGASTDTQYF
>-|TRBV5-1|TRBJ1-6|many
TGCGCCAGCAGCTTGGATGGGGGGAATTCACCCCTCCACTTT
CASSLDGGNSPLHF
>TRBD2|TRBV6-5|TRBJ2-7|-
TGTGCCAGCAGGGCTAGCGGGGGGGGCTACGAGCAGTACTTC
CASRASGGGYEQYF
>-|TRBV4-1|TRBJ1-4|-
TGCGCCAGCAGCCCCCAAGGGGCAGGGGTCGAAAAACTGTTTTTT
CASSPQGAGVEKLFF
>-|TRBV3-1/TRBV3-2|TRBJ2-7|-
TGTGCCAGCAGCCCTATAACGGGATTCTCCTACGAGCAGTACTTC
CASSPITGFSYEQYF
>TRBD1|TRBV27|TRBJ1-3|-
TGTGCCAGCAGTCTGGGGACAGGGGGAGGAAACACCATATATTTT
CASSLGTGGGNTIYF
>-|TRBV7-9|TRBJ1-2|-
TGTGCCAGCAGCCCCGGGCCCAGGGCTGGCTACACCTTC
CASSPGPRAGYTF
>-|TRBV19|TRBJ2-2|-
TGTGCCAGTAGCCCGGGGAGGCACACCGGGGAGCTGTTTTTT
CASSPGRHTGELFF
>-|TRBV28|TRBJ2-5|-
TGTGCCAGCAGTTTAATTTGGGGCTTCAAAGAGACCCAGTACTTC
CASSLIWGFKETQYF
>-|TRBV7-9|TRBJ1-3|-
TGTGCCAGCAGCTTAGGGACATACTCTGGAAACACCATATATTTT
CASSLGTYSGNTIYF
>-|TRBV30|TRBJ1-5|-
TGTGCCTGGAGTGATTTGGGACACGCCAATCAGCCCCAGCATTTT
CAWSDLGHANQPQHF
>-|TRBV7-7|TRBJ1-1|-
TGTGCCAGCAGCCGTCCGGGGGGACCCCACGGAGCTTTCTTT
CASSRPGGPHGAFF
>-|TRBV5-1|TRBJ2-5|once
TGCGCCAGCAGCGTTACAGGGTGGGAGACCCAGTACTTC
CASSVTGWETQYF
>-|TRBV4-1|TRBJ2-5|-
TGCGCCAGCAGCCAACGGGTCGGGGAGACCCAGTACTTC
CASSQRVGETQYF
>-|TRBV5-8|TRBJ1-5|once
TGTGCCAGCAGCTTGGGGTTCTATAGCAATCAGCCCCAGCATTTT
CASSLGFYSNQPQHF
>-|TRBV10-1|TRBJ1-3|-
TGCGCCAGCAGTGAGGCCCCAGGGACTCATGGAAACACCATATATTTT
CASSEAPGTHGNTIYF
>-|TRBV19|TRBJ2-2|-
TGTGCCAGTACCCGAGCCCCCACCCGGGAGCTGTTTTTT
CASTRAPTRELFF
>TRBD1|TRBV11-2|TRBJ1-2|-
TGTGCCAGCAGCTCTGGACAGGTCTATGGCTACACCTTC
CASSSGQVYGYTF
>TRBD1|TRBV13|TRBJ1-4|once
TGTGCCAGCAGCTCGGACAGGAATTCCCTGGGGAAACTGTTTTTT
CASSSDRNSLGKLFF